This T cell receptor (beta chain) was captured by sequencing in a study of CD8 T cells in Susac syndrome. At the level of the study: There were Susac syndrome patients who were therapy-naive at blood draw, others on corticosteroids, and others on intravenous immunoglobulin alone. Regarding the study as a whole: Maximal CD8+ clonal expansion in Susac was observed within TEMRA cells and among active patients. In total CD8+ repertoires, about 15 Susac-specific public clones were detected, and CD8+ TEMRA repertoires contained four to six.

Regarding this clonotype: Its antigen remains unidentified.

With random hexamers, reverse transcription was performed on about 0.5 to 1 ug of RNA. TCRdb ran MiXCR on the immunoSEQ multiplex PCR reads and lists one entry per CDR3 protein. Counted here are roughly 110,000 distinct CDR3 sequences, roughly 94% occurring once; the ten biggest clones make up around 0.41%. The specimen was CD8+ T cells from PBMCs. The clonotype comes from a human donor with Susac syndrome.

The CDR3 reads CASSHGQDPYEQYF. CDR3 DNA: TGTGCCAGCAGCCACGGACAGGATCCCTACGAGCAGTACTTC. The V call is TRBV11-2, the J call TRBJ2-7; 7 bases line up with TRBD1. From germline, CDR1 is SGHAT and CDR2 FQNNGV. V gave up 5 bases and J gave up 2 bases; unmatched junction bases: 6. The CDR3 is made up of 14 amino acids.